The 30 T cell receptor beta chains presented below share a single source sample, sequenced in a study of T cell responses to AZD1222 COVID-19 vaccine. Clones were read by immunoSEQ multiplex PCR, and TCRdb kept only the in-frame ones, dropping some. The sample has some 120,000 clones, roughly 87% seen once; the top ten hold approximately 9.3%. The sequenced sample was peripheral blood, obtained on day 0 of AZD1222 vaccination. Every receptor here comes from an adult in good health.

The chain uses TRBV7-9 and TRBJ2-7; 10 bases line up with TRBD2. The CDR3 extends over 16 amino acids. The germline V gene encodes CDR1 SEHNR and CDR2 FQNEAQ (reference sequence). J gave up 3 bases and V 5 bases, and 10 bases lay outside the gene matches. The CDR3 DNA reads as TGTGCCAGCAGCCCTACGACTAGCGGGCGTATCTACGAGCAGTACTTC. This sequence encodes CASSPTTSGRIYEQYF.

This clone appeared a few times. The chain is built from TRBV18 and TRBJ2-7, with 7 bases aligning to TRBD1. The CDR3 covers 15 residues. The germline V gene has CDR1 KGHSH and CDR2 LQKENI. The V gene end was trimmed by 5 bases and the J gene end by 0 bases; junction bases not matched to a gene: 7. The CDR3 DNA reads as TGTGCCAGCTCAGGGACGGGACAGAGCTCCTACGAGCAGTACTTC. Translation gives CASSGTGQSSYEQYF.

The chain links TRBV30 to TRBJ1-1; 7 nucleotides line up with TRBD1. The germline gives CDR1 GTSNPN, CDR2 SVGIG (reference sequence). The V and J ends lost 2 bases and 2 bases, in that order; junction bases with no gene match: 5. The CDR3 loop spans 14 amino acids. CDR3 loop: CAWSLRQGNTEAFF. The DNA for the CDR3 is TGTGCCTGGAGTCTCAGACAGGGCAACACTGAAGCTTTCTTT. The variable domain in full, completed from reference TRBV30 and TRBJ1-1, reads SQTIHQWPATLVQPVGSPLSLECTVEGTSNPNLYWYRQAAGRGLQLLFYSVGIGQISSEVPQNLSASRPQDRQFILSSKKLLLSDSGFYLCAWSLRQGNTEAFFGQGTRLTVV.

The CDR3 spells CASRTRDSSYEQYF. The CDR3 nucleotides read TGTGCCAGCAGAACCAGGGACAGCTCCTACGAGCAGTACTTC. This chain uses TRBV2 with TRBJ2-7; 7 bases fit TRBD1. Germline trimming cut 6 bases from V and 0 bases from J; bases unmatched to any gene: 5. CDR1 is SNHLY and CDR2 is FYNNEI in the germline V gene. CDR3 length equals 14 residues.

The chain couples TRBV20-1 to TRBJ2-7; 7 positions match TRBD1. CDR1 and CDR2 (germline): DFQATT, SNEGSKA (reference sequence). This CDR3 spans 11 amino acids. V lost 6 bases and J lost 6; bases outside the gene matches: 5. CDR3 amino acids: CSATTGAEQYF. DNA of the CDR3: TGCAGTGCCACCACAGGGGCCGAGCAGTACTTC.

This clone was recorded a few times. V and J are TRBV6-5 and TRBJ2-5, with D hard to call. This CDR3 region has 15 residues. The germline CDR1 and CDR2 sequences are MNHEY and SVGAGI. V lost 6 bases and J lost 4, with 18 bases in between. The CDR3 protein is CASRVIERAIETQYF. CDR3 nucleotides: TGTGCCAGCAGGGTTATTGAAAGGGCGATAGAGACCCAGTACTTC.

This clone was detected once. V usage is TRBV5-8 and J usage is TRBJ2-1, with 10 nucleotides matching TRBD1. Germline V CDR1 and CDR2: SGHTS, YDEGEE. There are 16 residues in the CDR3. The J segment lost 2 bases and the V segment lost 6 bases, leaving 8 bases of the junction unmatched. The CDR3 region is CASIRRGTGAYNEQFF. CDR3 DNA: TGTGCCAGCATCCGGAGGGGGACAGGGGCCTACAATGAGCAGTTCTTC.

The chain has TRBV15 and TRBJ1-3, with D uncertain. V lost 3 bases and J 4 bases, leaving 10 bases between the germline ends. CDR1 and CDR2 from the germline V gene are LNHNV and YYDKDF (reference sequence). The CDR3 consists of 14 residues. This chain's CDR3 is CATSRDVSGNTIYF. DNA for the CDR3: TGTGCCACCAGCAGGGATGTAAGCGGAAACACCATATATTTT.

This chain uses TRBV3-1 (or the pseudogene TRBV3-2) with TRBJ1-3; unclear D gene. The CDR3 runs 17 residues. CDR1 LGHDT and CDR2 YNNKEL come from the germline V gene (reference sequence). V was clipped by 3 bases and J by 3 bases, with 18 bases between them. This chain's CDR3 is CASSQGEAWAHGNTIYF. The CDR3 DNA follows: TGTGCCAGCAGCCAGGGAGAAGCCTGGGCGCATGGAAACACCATATATTTT.

The chain's CDR3 is CASSLGLEGGYTF. The CDR3 bases are TGTGCCAGCAGCTTAGGTCTCGAGGGTGGCTACACCTTC. This sequence joins TRBV7-3 and TRBJ1-2; D is undetermined. The CDR3 sequence is 13 residues long. The germline V and J ends were trimmed by 2 bases and 7 bases, with 11 bases remaining between them. In germline, CDR1 is SGHTA, CDR2 FQGTGA.

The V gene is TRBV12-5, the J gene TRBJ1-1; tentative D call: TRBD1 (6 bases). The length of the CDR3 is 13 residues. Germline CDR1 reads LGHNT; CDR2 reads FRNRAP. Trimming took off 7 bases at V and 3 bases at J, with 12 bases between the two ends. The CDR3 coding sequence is TGTGCTAGTGAAGGGGACATGGACACTGAAGCTTTCTTT. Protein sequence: CASEGDMDTEAFF.

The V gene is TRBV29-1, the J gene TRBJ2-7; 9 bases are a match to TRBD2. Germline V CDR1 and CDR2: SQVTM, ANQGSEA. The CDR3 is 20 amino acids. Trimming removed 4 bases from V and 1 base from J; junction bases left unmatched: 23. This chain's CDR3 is CSVGARGAGGVSPGSYEQYF. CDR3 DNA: TGCAGCGTTGGGGCCCGGGGAGCGGGAGGAGTCTCGCCCGGGTCCTACGAGCAGTACTTC.

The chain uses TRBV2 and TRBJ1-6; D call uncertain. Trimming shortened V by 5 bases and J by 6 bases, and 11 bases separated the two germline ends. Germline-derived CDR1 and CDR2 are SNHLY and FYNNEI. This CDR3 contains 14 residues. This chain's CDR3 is CASSRWARNSPLHF. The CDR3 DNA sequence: TGTGCCAGCAGTAGGTGGGCGCGTAATTCACCCCTCCACTTT.

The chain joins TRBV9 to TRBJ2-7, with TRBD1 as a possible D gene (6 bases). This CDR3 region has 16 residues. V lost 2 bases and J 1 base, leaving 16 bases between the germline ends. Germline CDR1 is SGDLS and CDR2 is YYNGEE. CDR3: CASSVYKDSYSYEQYF. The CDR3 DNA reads TGTGCCAGCAGCGTGTACAAGGACAGTTATTCCTACGAGCAGTACTTC.

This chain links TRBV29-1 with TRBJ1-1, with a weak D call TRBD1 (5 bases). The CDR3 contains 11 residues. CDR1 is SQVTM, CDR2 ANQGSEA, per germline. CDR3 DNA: TGCGCGGGACTCTTGAACACTGAAGCTTTCTTT. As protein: CAGLLNTEAFF.

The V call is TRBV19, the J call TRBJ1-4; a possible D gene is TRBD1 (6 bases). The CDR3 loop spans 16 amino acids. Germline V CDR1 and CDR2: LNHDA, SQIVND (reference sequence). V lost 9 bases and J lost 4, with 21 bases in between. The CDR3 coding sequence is TGTGCCAGCCGCAGGGGCTTTCTGGCTAATAATGAAAAACTGTTTTTT. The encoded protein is CASRRGFLANNEKLFF.

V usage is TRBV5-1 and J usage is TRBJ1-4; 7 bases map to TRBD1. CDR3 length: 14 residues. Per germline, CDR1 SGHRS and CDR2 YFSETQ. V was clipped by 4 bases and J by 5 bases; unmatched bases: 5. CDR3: CASSGGQLNEKLFF. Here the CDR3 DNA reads TGCGCCAGCAGCGGGGGACAGCTAAATGAAAAACTGTTTTTT. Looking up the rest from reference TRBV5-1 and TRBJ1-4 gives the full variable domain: KAGVTQTPRYLIKTRGQQVTLSCSPISGHRSVSWYQQTPGQGLQFLFEYFSETQRNKGNFPGRFSGRQFSNSRSEMNVSTLELGDSALYLCASSGGQLNEKLFFGSGTQLSVL.

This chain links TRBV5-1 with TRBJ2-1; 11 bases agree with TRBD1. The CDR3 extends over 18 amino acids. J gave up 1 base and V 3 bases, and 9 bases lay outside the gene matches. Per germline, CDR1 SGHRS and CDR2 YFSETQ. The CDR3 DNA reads TGCGCCAGCAGCTCCGCCGGGACAGGGGGTCTATCCTACAATGAGCAGTTCTTC. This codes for CASSSAGTGGLSYNEQFF.

CDR3 in amino acids: CASSQDSGTNQPQHF. The CDR3 DNA reads as TGTGCCAGCAGCCAAGACTCGGGGACTAATCAGCCCCAGCATTTT. The chain is built from TRBV4-2 and TRBJ1-5, with D possibly TRBD1 on 5 matching bases. Between the trimmed V and J ends, which lost 0 bases and 4 bases, there was a span of 10 bases. Germline values: CDR1 LGHNA, CDR2 YNFKEQ. This CDR3 contains 15 residues.

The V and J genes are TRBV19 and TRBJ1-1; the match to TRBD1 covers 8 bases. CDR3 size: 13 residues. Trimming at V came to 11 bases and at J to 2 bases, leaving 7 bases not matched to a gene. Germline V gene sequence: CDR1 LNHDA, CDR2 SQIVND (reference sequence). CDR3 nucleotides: TGTGCCGTCGACAGGGGACTCAACACTGAAGCTTTCTTT. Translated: CAVDRGLNTEAFF.

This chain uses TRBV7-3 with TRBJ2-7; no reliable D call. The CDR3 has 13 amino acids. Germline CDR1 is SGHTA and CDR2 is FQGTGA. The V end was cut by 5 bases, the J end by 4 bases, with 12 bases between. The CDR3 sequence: CASSRHPGYEQYF. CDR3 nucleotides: TGTGCCAGCAGCCGTCACCCTGGGTACGAGCAGTACTTC.

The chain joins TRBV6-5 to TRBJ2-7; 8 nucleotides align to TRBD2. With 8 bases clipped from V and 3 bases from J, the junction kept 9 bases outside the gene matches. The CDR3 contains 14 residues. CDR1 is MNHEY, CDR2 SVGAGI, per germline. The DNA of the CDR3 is TGTGCCAGCCAAGAGCGGGGGCGCAGCTACGAGCAGTACTTC. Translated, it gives CASQERGRSYEQYF.

The CDR3 DNA is TGTGCCAGCAGCCCCTCTGGGGCTGAGCAGTTCTTC. Residues: CASSPSGAEQFF. This sequence joins TRBV7-8 and TRBJ2-1; maybe TRBD1 (5 bases). V lost 5 bases to trimming and J lost 9 bases, with 11 bases between them. This CDR3 comprises 12 residues. Germline V CDR1 and CDR2: SGHVS, FQNEAQ. The full variable domain, its missing parts supplied by reference TRBV7-8 and TRBJ2-1, is GAGVSQSPRYKVAKRGQDVALRCDPISGHVSLFWYQQALGQGPEFLTYFQNEAQLDKSGLPSDRFFAERPEGSVSTLKIQRTQQEDSAVYLCASSPSGAEQFFGPGTRLTVL.

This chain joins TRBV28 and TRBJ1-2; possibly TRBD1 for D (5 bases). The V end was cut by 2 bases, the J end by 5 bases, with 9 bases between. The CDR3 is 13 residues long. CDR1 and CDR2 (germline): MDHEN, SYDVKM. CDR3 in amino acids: CASSLGTPYGYTF. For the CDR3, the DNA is TGTGCCAGCAGTTTAGGGACCCCTTATGGCTACACCTTC.

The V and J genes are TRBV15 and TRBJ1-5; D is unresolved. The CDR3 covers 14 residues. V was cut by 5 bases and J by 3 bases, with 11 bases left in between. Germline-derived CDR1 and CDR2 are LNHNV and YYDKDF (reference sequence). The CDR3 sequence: CATSGGRNNQPQHF. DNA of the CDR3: TGTGCCACCAGCGGTGGACGGAACAATCAGCCCCAGCATTTT. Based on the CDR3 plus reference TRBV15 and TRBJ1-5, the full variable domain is DAMVIQNPRYQVTQFGKPVTLSCSQTLNHNVMYWYQQKSSQAPKLLFHYYDKDFNNEADTPDNFQSRRPNTSFCFLDIRSPGLGDTAMYLCATSGGRNNQPQHFGDGTRLSIL.

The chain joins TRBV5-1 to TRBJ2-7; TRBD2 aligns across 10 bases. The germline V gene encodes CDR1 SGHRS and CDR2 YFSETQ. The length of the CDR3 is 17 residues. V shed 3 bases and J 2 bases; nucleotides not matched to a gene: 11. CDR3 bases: TGCGCCAGCAGCTCCCAACCCCTAGCGGGGGCTACCTACGAGCAGTACTTC. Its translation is CASSSQPLAGATYEQYF.

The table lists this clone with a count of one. The CDR3: CASESGDPYEQYF. CDR3 nucleotides: TGTGCCAGCGAGTCAGGGGACCCGTACGAGCAGTACTTC. J is TRBJ2-7 and V is TRBV5-6, with D possibly being TRBD1 (6 bases). Germline V gene lookup returns CDR1 SGHDT and CDR2 YYEEEE. The CDR3 has 13 amino acids. Trimming removed 7 bases from V and 4 bases from J, with 15 bases in between. The full variable domain, its missing parts supplied by reference TRBV5-6 and TRBJ2-7, is DAGVTQSPTHLIKTRGQQVTLRCSPKSGHDTVSWYQQALGQGPQFIFQYYEEEERQRGNFPDRFSGHQFPNYSSELNVNALLLGDSALYLCASESGDPYEQYFGPGTRLTVT.

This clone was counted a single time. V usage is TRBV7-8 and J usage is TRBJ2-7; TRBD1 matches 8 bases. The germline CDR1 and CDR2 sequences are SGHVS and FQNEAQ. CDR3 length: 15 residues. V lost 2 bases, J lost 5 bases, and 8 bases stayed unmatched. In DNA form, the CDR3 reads TGTGCCAGCAGCTTACGGACAGGGCTATTTGACGAGCAGTACTTC. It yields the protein CASSLRTGLFDEQYF.

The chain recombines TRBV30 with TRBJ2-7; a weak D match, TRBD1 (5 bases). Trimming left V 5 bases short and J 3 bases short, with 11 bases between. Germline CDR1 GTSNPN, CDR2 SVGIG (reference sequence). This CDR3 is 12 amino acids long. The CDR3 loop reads CAWAKGIYEQYF. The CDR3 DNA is TGTGCCTGGGCTAAGGGGATCTACGAGCAGTACTTC.

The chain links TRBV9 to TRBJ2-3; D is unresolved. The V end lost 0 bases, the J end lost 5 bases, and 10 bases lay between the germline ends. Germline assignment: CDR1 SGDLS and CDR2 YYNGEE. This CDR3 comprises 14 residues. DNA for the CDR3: TGTGCCAGCAGCGTAGGCCAACAAGGAGATACGCAGTATTTT. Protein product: CASSVGQQGDTQYF.